This T cell receptor beta chain was identified in a study of response to subunit inactivated influenza vaccine. As concerns this clonotype: As yet, its antigen is unknown.

The CDR3 is 12 amino acids. V lost 6 bases and J 6 bases, leaving 15 bases between the germline ends. Germline V CDR1 and CDR2: DFQATT, SNEGSKA (reference sequence). Study results and limitations: T cells newly recruited by each seasonal influenza vaccination are few, the authors suggested.

TCRdb itself ran the RT-PCR reads through MiXCR, one entry per CDR3 protein. The table records approximately 680,000 distinct CDR3 sequences, 15% to 18% of them present only once. The clonotype comes from a man aged 50-60 years who received an inactivated influenza vaccine. Sample: PBMCs from blood, taken about 12 days after vaccination. This chain connects TRBV20-1 to TRBJ2-7; no firm D call. CDR3 nucleotide sequence: TGCAGTGCCCCGGCGGAAGCCTTCGAGCAGTACTTC. Protein: CSAPAEAFEQYF.